This TCR beta chain was captured by sequencing in a study of blood T cell repertoires in COVID-19. Trimming removed 5 bases at V and 0 bases at J, with 12 bases between. Looked up from germline, CDR1 is SEHNR and CDR2 is FQNEAQ (reference sequence). The CDR3 extends over 15 amino acids. Produced via immunoSEQ multiplex PCR; TCRdb's table is partial and in-frame only. The repertoire holds 350,000 to 500,000 clones, with about 87% as singletons. V gene TRBV7-9 combines with J gene TRBJ2-3; tentatively, D is TRBD2 (6 bases). The receptor was derived from a man between 18 and 35 years old with COVID-19, enrolled during active disease. The sample was peripheral blood. CDR3 in amino acids: CASSASSASTDTQYF. Here the CDR3 DNA reads TGTGCCAGCAGCGCCTCTAGCGCTAGCACAGATACGCAGTATTTT. Variable domain in full (rest from reference TRBV7-9 and TRBJ2-3): DTGVSQNPRHKITKRGQNVTFRCDPISEHNRLYWYRQTLGQGPEFLTYFQNEAQLEKSRLLSDRFSAERPKGSFSTLEIQRTEQGDSAMYLCASSASSASTDTQYFGPGTRLTVL.